Shown below are 9 T cell receptor beta chains from a single sample sequenced in a study of chemoradiotherapy in HPV16-positive cancers. Profiled with immunoSEQ multiplex PCR; TCRdb holds only in-frame clones, not every one. The sample comprises 900 to 1,000 clones, roughly 84% of which are singletons, and around 12% rests with the top ten. Sequenced here: tumor tissue, sampled from a patient who underwent chemoradiotherapy. All receptors come from a human donor with HPV-associated anogenital cancer.

The V call is TRBV12-5, the J call TRBJ2-7, with 9 bases fitting TRBD1. The germline gives CDR1 LGHNT, CDR2 FRNRAP. This CDR3 is built from 16 residues. V shed 2 bases and J 5 bases; nucleotides not matched to a gene: 10. This chain's CDR3 is CASGLPLTTGGDEQYF. In nucleotides, the CDR3 is TGTGCTAGTGGTTTGCCCCTGACGACAGGGGGAGACGAGCAGTACTTC.

The chain has TRBV9 and TRBJ2-1; D gene ambiguous. Between the trimmed V and J ends, which lost 0 bases and 8 bases, there was a span of 3 bases. CDR3 length: 11 residues. Germline V gene sequence: CDR1 SGDLS, CDR2 YYNGEE. The CDR3 nucleotides read TGTGCCAGCAGCGTAGGGGATGAGCAGTTCTTC. Translated, it gives CASSVGDEQFF.

V usage is TRBV28 and J usage is TRBJ2-1; tentatively, D is TRBD2 (6 bases). Germline V gene lookup returns CDR1 MDHEN and CDR2 SYDVKM. V was pared by 4 bases and J by 7 bases, with 14 bases between. This CDR3 comprises 14 residues. The CDR3 DNA is TGTGCCAGCAGTTGGGGCCGGGGGAATAATGAGCAGTTCTTC. This translates into CASSWGRGNNEQFF.

The chain carries TRBV2 and TRBJ2-4, with a weak D call TRBD2 (5 bases). Trimming removed 4 bases at V and 0 bases at J, with 10 bases between. CDR3 size: 15 residues. Germline CDR1 and CDR2: SNHLY and FYNNEI. The CDR3 DNA is TGTGCCAGCAGTGTCAGAGGGTTAGCCAAAAACATTCAGTACTTC. Translation gives CASSVRGLAKNIQYF.

The V call is TRBV7-9, the J call TRBJ2-1; TRBD1 agrees at 8 bases. The CDR3 is 17 residues long. Germline trimming cut 7 bases from V and 4 bases from J; bases unmatched to any gene: 15. Germline CDR1 and CDR2: SEHNR and FQNEAQ (reference sequence). CDR3 in amino acids: CASTEPIPGQEYNEQFF. The CDR3 nucleotides read TGTGCCAGCACCGAACCTATTCCGGGACAGGAGTACAATGAGCAGTTCTTC.

The chain recombines TRBV10-2 with TRBJ1-6, with D unclear. The V gene lost 4 bases and the J gene lost 7 bases, with 11 bases spanning the gap. Germline V gives CDR1 WSHSY, CDR2 SAAADI. This CDR3 contains 14 residues. The CDR3 loop reads CASSGTANNSPLHF. CDR3 bases: TGCGCCAGCAGTGGGACGGCGAACAATTCACCCCTCCACTTT.

This chain links TRBV7-9 with TRBJ2-7; 9 bases line up with TRBD2. There are 15 residues in the CDR3. The V segment lost 5 bases and the J segment 6 bases; nucleotides outside the gene matches: 11. The V gene's germline CDR1 is SEHNR and CDR2 FQNEAQ (reference sequence). The CDR3 loop reads CASSLPSSGAAEQYF. The CDR3 coding sequence is TGTGCCAGCAGCCTCCCCTCTAGCGGGGCGGCCGAGCAGTACTTC.

The chain's CDR3 is CASSLALRWGIRRYTEAFF. In DNA, the CDR3 is TGCGCCAGCAGCTTGGCGCTGAGGTGGGGGATCCGGAGGTACACTGAAGCTTTCTTT. The chain employs TRBV5-1 and TRBJ1-1; a weak D match, TRBD1 (5 bases). Germline values: CDR1 SGHRS, CDR2 YFSETQ. Trimming left V 0 bases short and J 3 bases short, with 24 bases between. This CDR3 region has 19 residues.

J is TRBJ2-5 and V is TRBV12-5; D ambiguous. Trimming cost V 6 bases and J 2 bases, with 13 bases left between them. The CDR3 spans 14 residues. Per the germline V gene, CDR1 is LGHNT and CDR2 is FRNRAP. CDR3 in amino acids: CASGETPLQETQYF. In DNA form, the CDR3 reads TGTGCTAGTGGCGAGACCCCGCTGCAAGAGACCCAGTACTTC.